This section outlines one T cell receptor (beta chain) sequence together with its context. Its antigen is unknown. CDR3 length: 16 amino acids. CDR1 and CDR2 from the germline V gene are MDHEN and SYDVKM. V shed 4 bases, J shed 0 bases, and the junction held 8 bases outside the gene matches. This sample is drawn from a study of blood T cells in healthy people across ages. Study-level findings and limits: The fall in TCR beta diversity per million T cells was roughly linear with age.

Every participating donor contributed roughly 9.6 milliliters of peripheral blood through a draw. Total RNA, at least 6 micrograms per sample, came from PBMCs. Primers used in a second PCR of roughly 6 to 12 cycles were a sample-barcoded 5' primer and a J-beta primer mix. TCRdb itself ran the 5' RACE reads through MiXCR, one entry per CDR3 protein. The top ten hold around 10% of the sample, which has about 1.6 million distinct CDR3 sequences, about 31% seen once. The chain recombines TRBV28 with TRBJ2-7, with 8 bases matching TRBD2. The sample taken for sequencing was blood. The TCR originated in a woman aged 25 to 39 in good health. CDR3 coding DNA: TGTGCCAGCAGTTCCCCGGGGGGGGGTCCCTCCTACGAGCAGTACTTC. It translates to CASSSPGGGPSYEQYF. Using reference TRBV28 and TRBJ2-7 for the parts outside the CDR3, the full variable domain is DVKVTQSSRYLVKRTGEKVFLECVQDMDHENMFWYRQDPGLGLRLIYFSYDVKMKEKGDIPEGYSVSREKKERFSLILESASTNQTSMYLCASSSPGGGPSYEQYFGPGTRLTVT.